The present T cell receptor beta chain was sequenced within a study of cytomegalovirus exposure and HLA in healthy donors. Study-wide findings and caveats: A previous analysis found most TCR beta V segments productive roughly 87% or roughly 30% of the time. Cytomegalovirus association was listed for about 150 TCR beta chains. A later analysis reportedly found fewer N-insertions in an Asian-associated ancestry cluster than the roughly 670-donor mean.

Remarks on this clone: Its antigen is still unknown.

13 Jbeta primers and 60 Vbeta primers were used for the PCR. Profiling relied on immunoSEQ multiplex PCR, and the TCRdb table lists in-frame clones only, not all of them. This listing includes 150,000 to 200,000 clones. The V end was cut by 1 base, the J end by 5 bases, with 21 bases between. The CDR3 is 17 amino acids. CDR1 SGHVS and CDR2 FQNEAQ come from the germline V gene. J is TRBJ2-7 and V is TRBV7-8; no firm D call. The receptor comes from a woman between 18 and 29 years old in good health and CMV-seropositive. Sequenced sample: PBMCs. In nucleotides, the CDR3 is TGTGCCAGCAGCTTAGGATTCTACAGCTCCTTGAGAGACGAGCAGTACTTC. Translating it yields CASSLGFYSSLRDEQYF.